Below, one T cell receptor beta chain is given with its context. The sample originates from a study of blood T cell repertoires in COVID-19. This CDR3 is built from 13 residues. J lost 6 bases, V lost 8 bases, and 5 bases had no gene match. The repertoire was sequenced with immunoSEQ multiplex PCR; TCRdb's copy has only in-frame clones and lacks some. The sample consists of around 290,000 clones, approximately 86% of them appearing once. Sequenced sample: peripheral blood. This chain uses TRBV6-7 with TRBJ1-1; 11 bases match TRBD1. TRBV6-7 belongs to the ORF category, with a function that is uncertain. This sequence was found in a woman aged 65 to 85 with COVID-19, enrolled during active disease. The CDR3 here is CASGQGAIAEAFF. For the CDR3, the DNA is TGTGCCAGCGGACAGGGGGCGATCGCTGAAGCTTTCTTT.